This T cell receptor (beta chain) was recorded in a study of blood T cell repertoires in COVID-19. Whole-study context: The study drew acute and convalescent COVID-19 samples from the United States, Italy and Spain. PBMCs, B-cell-depleted T cells, or T cells were the source of the cDNA or gDNA that made up the material.

The CDR3 extends over 15 amino acids. Germline CDR1 is MRHNA and CDR2 is SNTAGT. V lost 0 bases to trimming and J lost 0 bases, with 6 bases between them. Authors' analysis steps: It was from reference gene primer amplification that nucleated cell counts were estimated. Only in-frame clones appear in the TCRdb table, and some are missing; sequencing was by immunoSEQ multiplex PCR. D and trimming come from the DNA, and the V and J calls and clone size come from that table. The sample includes about 75,000 clones, 85% to 90% of them seen just once. Sequenced sample: peripheral blood. The sequence came from a human donor in a cohort sampled during active COVID-19. V usage is TRBV6-4 and J usage is TRBJ2-1, with D possibly matching TRBD2 (6 bases). CDR3 sequence (DNA): TGTGCCAGCAGTGACTCTAGCGGCTCCTACAATGAGCAGTTCTTC. Its translation is CASSDSSGSYNEQFF.